The present T cell receptor beta chain was sequenced within a study of cytomegalovirus exposure and HLA in healthy donors (dated by TCRdb to about 2017). Study-level background: A later analysis indicated that the 90 to 150 validation repertoires were generated on the platform also employed for the 600 to 750 repertoires of the first cohort. To predict cytomegalovirus infection status, the study combined high-throughput TCR immunosequencing, statistical association of individual TCRs with disease status, and machine learning. The study was designed to test whether signatures of past pathogen exposure could be identified by cataloging public T cell receptors. Along with the approximately 650-subject first cohort, a separate validation cohort of approximately 110 different subjects was used.

The donors belonged to the validation cohort of about 130 subjects, which was separate from the 666-subject first cohort. Broader findings and caveats from the paper: Most TCR sequences were observed very rarely across donors, whereas some public TCRs were present in many individuals. According to the authors, the approach could potentially be generalized to other disease states and immunological phenotypes. Of the cluster scores, approximately 95% were above 0 in a later analysis, which found that TCRs clustered in the first cohort also tended to co-occur in the 130 or so validation repertoires. The validation cohort had no HLA typing available for a later analysis, so co-occurrence within that cohort was assessed over all 110 or so repertoires. Cytomegalovirus status was reported to be diagnosed by the classifier with high specificity and sensitivity in both the original and validation cohorts. Three of the identified cytomegalovirus-associated TCR beta chains were confirmed in vitro to be specific for cytomegalovirus antigens. The study listed 164 TCR beta chains as associated with cytomegalovirus.

The germline V gene yields SNHLY for CDR1 and FYNNEI for CDR2. The V end loses 4 bases and the J end loses 3 bases, and a stretch of 7 bases separates them. The cysteine opens and the phenylalanine closes a CDR3 of 12 amino acids. The CDR3 DNA has 36 bases and is translated from base 1. Library preparation used the immunoSEQ multiplex PCR assay. The authors processed their data as follows. A statistical classification framework was built for diagnosing cytomegalovirus status from the catalog of TCR beta chain sequences. Not all clones reach the TCRdb copy of this immuneACCESS table, which keeps in-frame sequences only. Checked studies attribute under half of the gap to unresolved V genes and leave the rest unexplained. D and trimming were read from the DNA, whereas the V and J calls and clone size are those reported in that table. Within this sample are under 100,000 clones, with approximately 96% of them counted one time only. Together, the top ten hold approximately 1.2% of the sample.

Remarks on this clone: Its antigen remains undetermined. No quality values exist for individual bases; no much larger clone is one base distant.

Sequenced material: PBMCs. This TCR was sampled from a young woman in good health and CMV-seronegative. This chain joins TRBV2 to TRBJ2-7, with no D gene named confidently. Here the CDR3 is given as CASSVPIYEQYF. The nucleotide sequence reads TGTGCCAGCAGTGTTCCAATCTACGAGCAGTACTTC.